This T cell receptor beta chain is drawn from a study of T cells in localized non-small cell lung cancer. Turning to this clone: Its specificity is unknown.

Only in-frame clones appear in the TCRdb table, and some are missing; sequencing was by immunoSEQ multiplex PCR. The sample lists fewer than 20,000 clones; approximately 90% were seen once. Regarding the study as a whole: Owing to sequencing of a solitary tumor region, heterogeneity cannot be discounted. Uninvolved adjacent lung, not tumor, had the highest T cell clonality.

Sequencing was performed on peripheral blood, taken before any cancer treatment. The sequence was obtained from a man between 40 and 70 years old with stage I lung adenocarcinoma.

CDR3: CASSLGPSAYEQYF. The CDR3 nucleotides are TGTGCCAGCAGCTTAGGCCCCTCGGCCTACGAGCAGTACTTC. The V call is TRBV7-3, the J call TRBJ2-7; D is unclear. Trimming left V 2 bases short and J 2 bases short, with 10 bases between. The V gene's germline CDR1 is SGHTA and CDR2 FQGTGA. The CDR3 has 14 residues.